This entry features one T cell receptor beta chain sequence. The target antigen is unknown. The trim removed 5 bases at V and 1 base at J, leaving 10 bases unmatched. The CDR3 has 17 residues. Germline V lookup: CDR1 DFQATT, CDR2 SNEGSKA (reference sequence). TCRdb reprocessed the reads with MiXCR, giving one entry per CDR3 protein. The table shows a few hundred thousand distinct CDR3 sequences, with more than 15% occurring only once. This sample was taken from a study of T cell repertoires in cytomegalovirus infection. Study as a whole: Matching HLA type, along with CMV infection, was indicated by public TCR beta signatures.

Study-level points and caveats: Ex vivo, HLA-C-restricted CMV-specific TCR beta clonotypes prevailed over the rest of the response. Public TCR beta family frequency separated CMV-and-HLA carriers, including in an independent cohort.

The chain recombines TRBV20-1 with TRBJ2-5; 13 bases fit TRBD2. The sample taken for sequencing was CD8+ T cells from PBMCs. The TCR sequence derives from a human donor in good health (CMV status not recorded). Some clones in this sample may be carry-over from other donors' samples. The DNA for the CDR3 is TGCAGTGCTGTACCGGGACTAGCGGGGATGTTCCAAGAGACCCAGTACTTC. It specifies CSAVPGLAGMFQETQYF.